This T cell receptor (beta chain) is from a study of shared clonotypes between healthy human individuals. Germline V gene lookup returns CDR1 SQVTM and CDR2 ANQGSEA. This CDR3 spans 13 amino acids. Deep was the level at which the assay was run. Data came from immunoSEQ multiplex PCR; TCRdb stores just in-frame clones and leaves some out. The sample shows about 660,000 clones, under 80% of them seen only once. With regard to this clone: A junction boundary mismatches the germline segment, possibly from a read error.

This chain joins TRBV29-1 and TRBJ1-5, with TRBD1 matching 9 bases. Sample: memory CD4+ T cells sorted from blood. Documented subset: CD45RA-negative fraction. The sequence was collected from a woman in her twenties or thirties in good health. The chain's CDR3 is CSVAGTGNLPQHF. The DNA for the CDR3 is TGCAGCGTTGCCGGGACAGGGAATCTGCCCCAGCATTTT. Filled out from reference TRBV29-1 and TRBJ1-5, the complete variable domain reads SAVISQKPSRDICQRGTSLTIQCQVDSQVTMMFWYRQQPGQSLTLIATANQGSEATYESGFVIDKFPISRPNLTFSTLTVSNMSPEDSSIYLCSVAGTGNLPQHFGDGTRLSIL.